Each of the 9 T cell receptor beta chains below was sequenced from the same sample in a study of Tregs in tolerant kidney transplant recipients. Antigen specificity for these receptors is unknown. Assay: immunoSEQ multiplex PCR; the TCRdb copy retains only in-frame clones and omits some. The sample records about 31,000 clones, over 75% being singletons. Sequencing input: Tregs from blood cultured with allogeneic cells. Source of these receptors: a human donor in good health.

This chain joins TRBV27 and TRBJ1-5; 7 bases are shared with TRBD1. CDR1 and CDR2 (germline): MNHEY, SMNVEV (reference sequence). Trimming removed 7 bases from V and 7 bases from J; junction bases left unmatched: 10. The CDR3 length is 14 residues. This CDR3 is CASTPRQGLQPQHF. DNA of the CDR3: TGTGCCAGCACCCCTAGACAGGGTTTACAGCCCCAGCATTTT.

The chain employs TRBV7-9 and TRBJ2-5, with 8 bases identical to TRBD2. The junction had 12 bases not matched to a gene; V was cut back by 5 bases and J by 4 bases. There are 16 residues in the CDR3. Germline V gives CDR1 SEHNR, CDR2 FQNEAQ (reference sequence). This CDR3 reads CASSIRSGSASETQYF. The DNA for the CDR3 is TGTGCCAGCAGCATCAGGAGCGGGAGCGCATCAGAGACCCAGTACTTC.

The CDR3 region is CASSESNTEAFF. DNA of the CDR3: TGCGCCAGCAGTGAATCGAACACTGAAGCTTTCTTT. The chain links TRBV10-1 to TRBJ1-1; D gene uncertain. Germline V gene lookup returns CDR1 WNHNN and CDR2 SYGVQD (reference sequence). The CDR3 sequence is 12 residues long. V was cut by 3 bases and J by 1 base, with 3 bases left in between.

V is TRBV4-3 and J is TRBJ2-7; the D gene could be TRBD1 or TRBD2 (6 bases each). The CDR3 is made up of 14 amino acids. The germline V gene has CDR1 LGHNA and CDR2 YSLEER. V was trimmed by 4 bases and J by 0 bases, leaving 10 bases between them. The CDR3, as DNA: TGCGCCAGCAGCCCGGGGGCTTACTCCTACGAGCAGTACTTC. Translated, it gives CASSPGAYSYEQYF.

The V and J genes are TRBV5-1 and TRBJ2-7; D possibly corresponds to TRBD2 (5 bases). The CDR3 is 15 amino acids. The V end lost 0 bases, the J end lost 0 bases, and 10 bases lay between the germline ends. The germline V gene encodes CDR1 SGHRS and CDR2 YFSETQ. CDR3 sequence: CASSLGEGTSYEQYF. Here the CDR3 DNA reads TGCGCCAGCAGCTTGGGTGAGGGAACCTCCTACGAGCAGTACTTC.

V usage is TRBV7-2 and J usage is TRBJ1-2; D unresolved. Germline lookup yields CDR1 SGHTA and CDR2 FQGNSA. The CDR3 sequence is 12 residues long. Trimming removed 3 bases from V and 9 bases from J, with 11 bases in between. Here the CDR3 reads CASSFSPGSYTF. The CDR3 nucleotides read TGTGCCAGCAGCTTTAGTCCAGGAAGCTACACCTTC.

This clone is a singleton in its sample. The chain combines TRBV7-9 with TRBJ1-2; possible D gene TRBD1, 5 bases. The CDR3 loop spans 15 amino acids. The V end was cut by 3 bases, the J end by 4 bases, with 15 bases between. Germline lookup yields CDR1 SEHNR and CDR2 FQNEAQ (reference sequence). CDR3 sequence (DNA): TGTGCCAGCAGCTTCGCAGGGTCACTCAGCTATGGCTACACCTTC. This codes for CASSFAGSLSYGYTF. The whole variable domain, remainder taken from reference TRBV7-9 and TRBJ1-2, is DTGVSQNPRHKITKRGQNVTFRCDPISEHNRLYWYRQTLGQGPEFLTYFQNEAQLEKSRLLSDRFSAERPKGSFSTLEIQRTEQGDSAMYLCASSFAGSLSYGYTFGSGTRLTVV.

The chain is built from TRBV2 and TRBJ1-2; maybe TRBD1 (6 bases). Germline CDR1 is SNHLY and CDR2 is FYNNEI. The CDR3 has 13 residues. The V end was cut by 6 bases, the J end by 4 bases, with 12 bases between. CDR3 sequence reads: CASRAGVSYGYTF. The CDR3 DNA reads TGTGCCAGCAGGGCAGGGGTCAGCTATGGCTACACCTTC.

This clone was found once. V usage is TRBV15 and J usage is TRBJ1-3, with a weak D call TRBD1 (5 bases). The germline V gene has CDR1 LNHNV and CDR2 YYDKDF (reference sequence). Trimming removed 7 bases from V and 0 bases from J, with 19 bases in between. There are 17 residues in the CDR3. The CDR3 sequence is CATTMGGGYLSGNTIYF. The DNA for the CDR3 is TGTGCCACCACCATGGGCGGGGGGTACCTCTCTGGAAACACCATATATTTT.